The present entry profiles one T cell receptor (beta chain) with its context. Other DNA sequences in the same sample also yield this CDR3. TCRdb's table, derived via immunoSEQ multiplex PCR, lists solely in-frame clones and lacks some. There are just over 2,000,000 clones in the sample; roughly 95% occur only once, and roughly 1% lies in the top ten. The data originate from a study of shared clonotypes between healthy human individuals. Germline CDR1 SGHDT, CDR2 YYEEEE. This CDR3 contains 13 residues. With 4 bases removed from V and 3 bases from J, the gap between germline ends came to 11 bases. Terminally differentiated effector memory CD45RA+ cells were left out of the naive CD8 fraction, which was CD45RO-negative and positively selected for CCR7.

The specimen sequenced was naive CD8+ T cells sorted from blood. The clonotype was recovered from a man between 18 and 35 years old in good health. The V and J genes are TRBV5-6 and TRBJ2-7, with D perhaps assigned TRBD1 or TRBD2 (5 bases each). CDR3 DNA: TGTGCCAGCAGCCCCGGGGCCCTCTACGAGCAGTACTTC. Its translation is CASSPGALYEQYF.